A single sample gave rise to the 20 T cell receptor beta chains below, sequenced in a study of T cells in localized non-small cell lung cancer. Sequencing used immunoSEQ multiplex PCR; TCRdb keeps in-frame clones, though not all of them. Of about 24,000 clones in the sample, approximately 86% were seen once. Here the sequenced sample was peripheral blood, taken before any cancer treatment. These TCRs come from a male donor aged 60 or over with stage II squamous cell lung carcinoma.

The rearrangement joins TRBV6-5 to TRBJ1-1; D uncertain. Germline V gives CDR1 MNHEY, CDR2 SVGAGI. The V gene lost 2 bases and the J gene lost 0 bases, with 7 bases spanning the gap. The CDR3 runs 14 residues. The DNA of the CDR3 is TGTGCCAGCAGTTACGGCAGTATGAACACTGAAGCTTTCTTT. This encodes CASSYGSMNTEAFF.

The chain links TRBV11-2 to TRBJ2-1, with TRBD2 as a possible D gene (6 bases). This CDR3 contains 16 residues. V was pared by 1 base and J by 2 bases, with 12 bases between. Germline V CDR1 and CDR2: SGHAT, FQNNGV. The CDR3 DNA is TGTGCCAGCAGCTTAGGAGGCGGGGCGGCCTACAATGAGCAGTTCTTC. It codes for CASSLGGGAAYNEQFF.

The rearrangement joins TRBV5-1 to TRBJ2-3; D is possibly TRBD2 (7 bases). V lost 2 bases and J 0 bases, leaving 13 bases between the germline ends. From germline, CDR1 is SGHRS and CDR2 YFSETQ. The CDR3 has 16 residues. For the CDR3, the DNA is TGCGCCAGCAGCTTTGGCGGGGGCTCTAGCACAGATACGCAGTATTTT. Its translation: CASSFGGGSSTDTQYF.

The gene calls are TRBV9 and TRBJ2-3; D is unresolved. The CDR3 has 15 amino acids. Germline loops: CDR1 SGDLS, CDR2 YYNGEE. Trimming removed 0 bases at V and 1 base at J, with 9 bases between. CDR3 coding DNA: TGTGCCAGCAGCGTAGGGGTTCCGGGCACAGATACGCAGTATTTT. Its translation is CASSVGVPGTDTQYF.

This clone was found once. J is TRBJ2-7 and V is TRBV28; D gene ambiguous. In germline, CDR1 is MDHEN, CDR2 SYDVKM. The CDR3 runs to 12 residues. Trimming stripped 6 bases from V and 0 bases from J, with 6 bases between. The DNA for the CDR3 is TGTGCCAGCAGCCCGGGCTCCTACGAGCAGTACTTC. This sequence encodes CASSPGSYEQYF.

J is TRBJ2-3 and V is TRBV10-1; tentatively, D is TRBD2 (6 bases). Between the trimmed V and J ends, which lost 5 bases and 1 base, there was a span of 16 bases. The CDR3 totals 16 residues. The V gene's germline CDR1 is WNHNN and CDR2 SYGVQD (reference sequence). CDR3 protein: CASSLGPGLGTDTQYF. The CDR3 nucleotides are TGCGCCAGCAGTCTCGGACCGGGACTCGGCACAGATACGCAGTATTTT.

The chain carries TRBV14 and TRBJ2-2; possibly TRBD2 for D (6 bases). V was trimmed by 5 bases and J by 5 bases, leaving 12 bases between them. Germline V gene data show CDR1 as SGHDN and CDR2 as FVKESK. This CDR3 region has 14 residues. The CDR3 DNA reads TGTGCCAGCAGCGGGGACTTTAGGACCGGGGAGCTGTTTTTT. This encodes CASSGDFRTGELFF.

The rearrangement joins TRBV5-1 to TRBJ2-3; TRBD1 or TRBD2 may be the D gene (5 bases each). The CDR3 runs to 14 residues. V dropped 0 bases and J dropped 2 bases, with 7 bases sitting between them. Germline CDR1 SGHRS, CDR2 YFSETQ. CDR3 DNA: TGCGCCAGCAGCTTGGCGGGACCCACAGATACGCAGTATTTT. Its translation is CASSLAGPTDTQYF.

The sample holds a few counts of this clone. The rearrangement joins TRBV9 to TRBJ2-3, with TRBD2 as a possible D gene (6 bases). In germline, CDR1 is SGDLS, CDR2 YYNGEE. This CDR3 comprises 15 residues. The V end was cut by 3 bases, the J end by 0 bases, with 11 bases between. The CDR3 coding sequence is TGTGCCAGCAGCGCTAGCGCAACTAGCACAGATACGCAGTATTTT. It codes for CASSASATSTDTQYF.

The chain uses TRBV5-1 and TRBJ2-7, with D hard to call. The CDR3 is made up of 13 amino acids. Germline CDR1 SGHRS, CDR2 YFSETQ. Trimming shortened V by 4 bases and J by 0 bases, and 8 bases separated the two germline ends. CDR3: CASSPVRSYEQYF. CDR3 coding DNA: TGCGCCAGCAGCCCCGTTCGCTCCTACGAGCAGTACTTC.

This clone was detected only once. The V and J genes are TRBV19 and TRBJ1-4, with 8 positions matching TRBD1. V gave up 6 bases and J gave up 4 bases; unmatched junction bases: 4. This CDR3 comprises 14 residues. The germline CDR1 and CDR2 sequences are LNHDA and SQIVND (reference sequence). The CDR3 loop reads CASSPGQVNEKLFF. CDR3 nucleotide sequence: TGTGCCAGTAGCCCGGGACAGGTTAATGAAAAACTGTTTTTT.

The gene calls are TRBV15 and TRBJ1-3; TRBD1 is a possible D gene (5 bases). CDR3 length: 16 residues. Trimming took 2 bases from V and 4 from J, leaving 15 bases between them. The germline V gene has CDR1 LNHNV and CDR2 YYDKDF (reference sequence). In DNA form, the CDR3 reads TGTGCCACCAGCAGATTCTCGGGGGGGTCCGGAAACACCATATATTTT. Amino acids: CATSRFSGGSGNTIYF.

This CDR3 reads CASSSRPNAHQYF. The CDR3 nucleotides read TGTGCCAGCAGCTCCCGGCCCAACGCCCACCAGTATTTT. This sequence joins TRBV9 and TRBJ2-3; D remains ambiguous. Germline CDR1 SGDLS, CDR2 YYNGEE. The CDR3 has 13 residues. Trimming left V 4 bases short and J 12 bases short, with 18 bases between.

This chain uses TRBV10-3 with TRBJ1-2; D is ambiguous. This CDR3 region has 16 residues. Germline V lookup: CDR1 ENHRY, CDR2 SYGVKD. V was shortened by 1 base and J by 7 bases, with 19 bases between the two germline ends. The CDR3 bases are TGTGCCATCAGTGAGTTTGGTCGCGGCAGGAACGCTGGCTACACCTTC. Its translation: CAISEFGRGRNAGYTF.

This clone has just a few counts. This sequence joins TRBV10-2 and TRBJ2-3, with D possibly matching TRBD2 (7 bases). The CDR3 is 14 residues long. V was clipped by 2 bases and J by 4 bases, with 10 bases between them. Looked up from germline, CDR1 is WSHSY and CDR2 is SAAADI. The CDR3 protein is CASSEAGAADTQYF. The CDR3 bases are TGCGCCAGCAGTGAGGCGGGGGCGGCAGATACGCAGTATTTT.

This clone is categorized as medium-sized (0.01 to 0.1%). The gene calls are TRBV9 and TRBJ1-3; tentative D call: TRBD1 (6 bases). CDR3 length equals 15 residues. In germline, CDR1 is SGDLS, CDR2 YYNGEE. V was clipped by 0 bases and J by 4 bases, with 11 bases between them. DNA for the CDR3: TGTGCCAGCAGCGTAGCGGGGGCATCAGGAAACACCATATATTTT. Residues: CASSVAGASGNTIYF.

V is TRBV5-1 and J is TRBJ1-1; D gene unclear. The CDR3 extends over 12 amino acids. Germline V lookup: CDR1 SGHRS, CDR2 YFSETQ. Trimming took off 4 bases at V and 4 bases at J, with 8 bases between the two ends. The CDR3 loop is CASSQVGTEAFF. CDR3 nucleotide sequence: TGCGCCAGCAGCCAGGTCGGCACTGAAGCTTTCTTT.

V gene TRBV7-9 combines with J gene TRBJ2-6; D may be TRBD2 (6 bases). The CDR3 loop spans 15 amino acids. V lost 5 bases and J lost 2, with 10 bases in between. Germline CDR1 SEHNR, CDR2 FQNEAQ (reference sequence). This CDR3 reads CASSPGEPGANVLTF. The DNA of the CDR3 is TGTGCCAGCAGCCCGGGGGAGCCTGGGGCCAACGTCCTGACTTTC.

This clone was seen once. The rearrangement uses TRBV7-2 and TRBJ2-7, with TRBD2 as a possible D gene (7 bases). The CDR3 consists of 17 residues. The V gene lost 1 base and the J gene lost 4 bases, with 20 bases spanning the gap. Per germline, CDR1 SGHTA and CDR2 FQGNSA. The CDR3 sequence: CASSLGLAGGTKYEQYF. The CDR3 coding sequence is TGTGCCAGCAGCTTAGGACTAGCCGGGGGCACGAAATACGAGCAGTACTTC.

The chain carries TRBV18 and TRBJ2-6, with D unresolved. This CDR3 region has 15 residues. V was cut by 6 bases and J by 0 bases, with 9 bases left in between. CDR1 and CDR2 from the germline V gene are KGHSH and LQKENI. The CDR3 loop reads CASSTFNSGANVLTF. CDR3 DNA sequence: TGTGCCAGCTCTACCTTTAACTCTGGGGCCAACGTCCTGACTTTC.